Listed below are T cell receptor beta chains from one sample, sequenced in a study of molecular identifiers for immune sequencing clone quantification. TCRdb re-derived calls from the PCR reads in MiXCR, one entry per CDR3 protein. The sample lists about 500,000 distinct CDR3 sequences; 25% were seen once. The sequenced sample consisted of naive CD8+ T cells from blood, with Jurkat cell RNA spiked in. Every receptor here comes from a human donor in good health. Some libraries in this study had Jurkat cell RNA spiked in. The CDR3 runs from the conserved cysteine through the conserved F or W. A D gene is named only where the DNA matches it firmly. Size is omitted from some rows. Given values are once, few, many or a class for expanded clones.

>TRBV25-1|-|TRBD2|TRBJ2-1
CASSGLKGGLEYEQFF
TGTGCCAGCAGTGGACTGAAGGGAGGGCTGGAGTATGAGCAGTTCTTC
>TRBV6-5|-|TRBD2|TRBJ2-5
CASRLAGSQETQYF
TGTGCCAGCAGATTAGCGGGATCACAAGAGACCCAGTACTTC
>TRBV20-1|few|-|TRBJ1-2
CSARDGTPPIGYTF
TGCAGTGCTAGAGATGGGACACCCCCAATTGGCTACACCTTC
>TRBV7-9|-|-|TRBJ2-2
CASSLDMALNTGELFF
TGTGCCAGCAGCTTAGATATGGCACTAAACACCGGGGAGCTGTTTTTT
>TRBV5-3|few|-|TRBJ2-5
CARSSGPAAQETQYF
TGTGCCAGAAGCTCCGGACCGGCTGCACAAGAGACCCAGTACTTC
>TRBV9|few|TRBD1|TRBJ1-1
CASSYRDSTEAFF
TGTGCCAGCAGCTATCGGGACAGCACTGAAGCTTTCTTT
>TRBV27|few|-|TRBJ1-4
CASSWGAHTNEKLFF
TGTGCCAGCAGTTGGGGGGCGCATACTAATGAAAAACTGTTTTTT
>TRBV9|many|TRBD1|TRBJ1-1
CASSVGDRGTEAFF
TGTGCCAGCAGCGTAGGGGACAGGGGTACTGAAGCTTTCTTT
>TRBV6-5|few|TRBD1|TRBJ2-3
CASSPGTGTDTQYF
TGTGCCAGCAGTCCCGGGACAGGCACAGATACGCAGTATTTT
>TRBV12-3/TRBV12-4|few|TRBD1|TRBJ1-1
CASSLDRRNTEAFF
TGTGCCAGCAGTCTGGACAGGAGGAACACTGAAGCTTTCTTT
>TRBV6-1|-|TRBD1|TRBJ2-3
CASIPWTGGFFTDTQYF
TGTGCCAGCATTCCTTGGACAGGCGGGTTCTTCACAGATACGCAGTATTTT
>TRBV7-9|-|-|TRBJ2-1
CASSLYTEYDEQFF
TGTGCCAGCAGCTTATACACCGAGTACGACGAGCAGTTCTTC
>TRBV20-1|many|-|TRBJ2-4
CSATWPQTSTKNIQYF
TGCAGTGCAACCTGGCCGCAAACCAGCACAAAAAACATTCAGTACTTC
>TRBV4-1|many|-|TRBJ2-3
CASSQGAFTLAGTDTQYF
TGCGCCAGCAGCCAAGGAGCCTTTACGCTCGCAGGGACAGATACGCAGTATTTT
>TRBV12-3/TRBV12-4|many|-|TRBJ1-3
CASSRDVYSGNTIYF
TGTGCCAGCAGTCGGGACGTCTACTCTGGAAACACCATATATTTT
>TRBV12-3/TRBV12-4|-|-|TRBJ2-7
CASSWFSYEQYF
TGTGCCAGCAGTTGGTTCTCCTACGAGCAGTACTTC
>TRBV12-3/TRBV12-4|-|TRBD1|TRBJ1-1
CASSLSTGAFTEAFF
TGTGCCAGCAGTTTATCGACAGGGGCTTTCACTGAAGCTTTCTTT
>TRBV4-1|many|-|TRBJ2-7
CASSPTPFYEQYF
TGCGCCAGCAGCCCTACACCATTCTACGAGCAGTACTTC
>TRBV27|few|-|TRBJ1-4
CASRTMMTSLNEKLFF
TGTGCCAGCAGAACTATGATGACCTCTTTAAATGAAAAACTGTTTTTT
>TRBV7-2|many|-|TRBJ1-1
CASSEDRNTEAFF
TGTGCCAGCAGCGAGGACAGAAACACTGAAGCTTTCTTT
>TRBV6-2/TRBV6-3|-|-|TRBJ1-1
CASSVDSMNTEAFF
TGTGCCAGCAGCGTAGACAGTATGAACACTGAAGCTTTCTTT
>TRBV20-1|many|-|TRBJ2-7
CSANQLVVLTYEQYF
TGCAGTGCTAATCAACTAGTCGTGCTTACCTACGAGCAGTACTTC
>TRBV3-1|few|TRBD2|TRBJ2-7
CASSQGGLASYEQYF
TGTGCCAGCAGCCAAGGGGGACTAGCTAGCTACGAGCAGTACTTC
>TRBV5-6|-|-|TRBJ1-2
CASSYGNNLGGYTF
TGTGCCAGCAGCTACGGGAACAATCTCGGGGGCTACACCTTC
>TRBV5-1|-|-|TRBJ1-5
CASAISDPTGPQHF
TGCGCCAGCGCGATCTCGGACCCGACGGGGCCCCAGCATTTT
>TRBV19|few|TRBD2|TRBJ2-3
CVHDRKLIAGVLDTQYF
TGTGTCCACGACAGGAAGCTCATAGCGGGGGTGCTGGATACGCAGTATTTT
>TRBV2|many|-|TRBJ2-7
CASPPGAGVNEQYF
TGTGCCAGCCCCCCAGGTGCCGGGGTAAACGAGCAGTACTTC
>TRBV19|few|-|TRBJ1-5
CASSITGQLNQPQHF
TGTGCCAGTAGTATAACAGGCCAACTCAATCAGCCCCAGCATTTT
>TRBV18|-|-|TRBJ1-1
CASSPLTGDTEAFF
TGTGCCAGCTCACCATTGACAGGAGACACTGAAGCTTTCTTT
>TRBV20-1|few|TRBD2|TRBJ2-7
CSANPRELIPEQYF
TGCAGTGCCAATCCGCGGGAGCTAATTCCGGAGCAGTACTTC
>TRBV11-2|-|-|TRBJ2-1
CASSLWGGQSSYNEQFF
TGTGCCAGCAGCTTATGGGGAGGACAGAGCTCCTACAATGAGCAGTTCTTC
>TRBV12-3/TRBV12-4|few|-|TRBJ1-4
CASSFGQGSEKLFF
TGTGCCAGCAGTTTTGGGCAGGGGAGTGAAAAACTGTTTTTT
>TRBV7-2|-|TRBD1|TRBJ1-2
CASSWWDRGLGYTF
TGTGCCAGCAGCTGGTGGGACAGGGGGCTTGGCTACACCTTC
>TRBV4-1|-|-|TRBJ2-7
CAGSQVAQGTYEQYF
TGCGCCGGCAGCCAAGTAGCGCAGGGCACCTACGAGCAGTACTTC
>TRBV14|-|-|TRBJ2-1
CASSQEDSANYNEQFF
TGTGCCAGCAGCCAAGAGGACAGCGCAAACTACAATGAGCAGTTCTTC
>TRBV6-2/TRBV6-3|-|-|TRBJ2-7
CASTRDYEQYF
TGTGCCAGCACCAGGGATTACGAGCAGTACTTC
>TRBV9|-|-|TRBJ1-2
CASSVAGENYGYTF
TGTGCCAGCAGCGTGGCAGGGGAAAACTATGGCTACACCTTC
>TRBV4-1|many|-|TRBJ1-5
CASSQAPGENQPQHF
TGCGCCAGCAGCCAAGCGCCAGGGGAGAATCAGCCCCAGCATTTT
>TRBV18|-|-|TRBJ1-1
CASSPPLMENTEAFF
TGTGCCAGCTCACCACCTTTGATGGAGAACACTGAAGCTTTCTTT
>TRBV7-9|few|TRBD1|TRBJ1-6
CASWDSRYNSPLHF
TGTGCCAGCTGGGACAGTCGCTATAATTCACCCCTCCACTTT
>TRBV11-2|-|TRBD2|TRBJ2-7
CASSPGGLAGFYEQYF
TGTGCCAGCAGCCCAGGGGGACTAGCGGGTTTTTACGAGCAGTACTTC
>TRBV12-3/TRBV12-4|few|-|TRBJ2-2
CASNYSSRNTGELFF
TGTGCCAGCAACTACAGCTCGAGGAACACCGGGGAGCTGTTTTTT